The rows below give T cell receptor beta chains drawn from one sample of a study of blood T cell repertoires in COVID-19. Sequenced by immunoSEQ multiplex PCR; TCRdb stores in-frame clones only, minus some. The sample holds around 68,000 clones, 70% to 85% seen once. Sequenced input: peripheral blood. These receptor sequences come from a man older than 75 with active COVID-19. Both conserved end residues are trimmed from each CDR3.

V | CDR3
TRBV3-1/TRBV3-2 | ASSQVNEQY
TRBV5-4 | ASSLGSGALTGELF
TRBV9 | ASSRVGSGSTDTQY
TRBV7-2 | ASSPGPGGKLTFYNEQF
TRBV15 | ATSRDGGQANQPQH
TRBV5-6 | ASSLRTSGENGELF
TRBV28 | ASSLATGARGGTQY
TRBV4-3 | ASSQDHPLITAAYNEQF
TRBV3-1/TRBV3-2 | ASTATGTFSGNTIY
TRBV21-1 | ASSRGGHNSPLH
TRBV9 | ASSKSAGVSDTQY
TRBV19 | ASSRVDNSPLH
TRBV6-1 | ASSEGTGPRGKLF
TRBV3-1/TRBV3-2 | ASNPPLGQPH
TRBV7-3 | ASSKNPGDTQY
TRBV2 | ASKLVTGELF
TRBV10-3 | AISQTGEQY